Below, 28 T cell receptor beta chains from the same sample are listed, as sequenced in a study of cytomegalovirus exposure and HLA in healthy donors. Researchers ran the PCR with 60 Vbeta and 13 Jbeta primers. The data were produced by immunoSEQ multiplex PCR, yet TCRdb's version contains in-frame clones alone and is incomplete. Of about 130,000 clones in the sample, over 70% were seen once. Sequenced sample: PBMCs. The receptors stem from a man aged 35 to 55 in good health and CMV-seropositive.

The chain couples TRBV15 to TRBJ1-4; the D gene is possibly TRBD1 (5 bases). Germline lookup yields CDR1 LNHNV and CDR2 YYDKDF (reference sequence). Deletions cut 0 bases from V and 0 bases from J, with 8 bases between. This CDR3 has 16 amino acids. CDR3 bases: TGTGCCACCAGCAGAGATGGGGGGTCAACTAATGAAAAACTGTTTTTT. The encoded protein is CATSRDGGSTNEKLFF.

This clone was detected once. Other DNA sequences from this sample encode an identical CDR3 as well. The CDR3: CASSHPDKYGYTF. CDR3 nucleotides: TGTGCCAGCAGCCACCCAGACAAATATGGCTACACCTTC. The chain uses TRBV5-4 and TRBJ1-2; D is undetermined. The CDR3 is 13 residues long. V was shortened by 4 bases and J by 5 bases, with 12 bases between the two germline ends. Germline V CDR1 and CDR2: SGHNT, YYREEE (reference sequence).

The chain combines TRBV30 with TRBJ2-2; no clear D. Germline loops: CDR1 GTSNPN, CDR2 SVGIG (reference sequence). V was pared by 3 bases and J by 1 base, with 6 bases between. There are 13 residues in the CDR3. In DNA, the CDR3 is TGTGCCTGGAGCAGGTTGAACACCGGGGAGCTGTTTTTT. Translated: CAWSRLNTGELFF.

The rearrangement links TRBV20-1 to TRBJ1-1; D is unresolved. The germline V and J ends were trimmed by 3 bases and 7 bases, with 9 bases remaining between them. Looked up from germline, CDR1 is DFQATT and CDR2 is SNEGSKA (reference sequence). The CDR3 covers 11 residues. The CDR3 region is CSARPMSEAFF. The CDR3 coding sequence is TGCAGTGCTAGGCCTATGAGTGAAGCTTTCTTT.

The chain carries TRBV4-1 and TRBJ2-1; 7 nucleotides align to TRBD1. Germline V gene sequence: CDR1 MGHRA, CDR2 YSYEKL. J was trimmed by 4 bases and V by 3 bases; bases with no gene match: 9. This CDR3 region has 16 residues. The CDR3 DNA sequence: TGCGCCAGCAGCCATCATGGACAGGCGACTTACAATGAGCAGTTCTTC. Its protein is CASSHHGQATYNEQFF.

The chain recombines TRBV5-1 with TRBJ1-2; 7 bases map to TRBD1. Losses at the gene ends were 7 bases for V and 1 base for J; bases not matched to a gene: 13. This CDR3 comprises 16 residues. Germline CDR1 and CDR2: SGHRS and YFSETQ. CDR3 amino acids: CASARLWDSVNYGYTF. The CDR3 DNA follows: TGCGCCAGCGCCCGACTGTGGGACAGTGTTAACTATGGCTACACCTTC.

This clone was picked up one time. V and J are TRBV5-1 and TRBJ2-2; D may be TRBD1 (6 bases). V lost 2 bases and J lost 2, with 10 bases in between. CDR1 and CDR2 from the germline V gene are SGHRS and YFSETQ. This CDR3 has 15 residues. CDR3 region: CASSLQGRNTGELFF. CDR3 sequence (DNA): TGCGCCAGCAGCTTACAGGGCCGAAACACCGGGGAGCTGTTTTTT.

CDR3 sequence: CATSRGTSGTSSYEQYF. The CDR3 bases are TGTGCCACCAGCAGAGGAACTAGCGGGACGAGCTCCTACGAGCAGTACTTC. The chain employs TRBV15 and TRBJ2-7; 10 nucleotides line up with TRBD2. Germline trimming cut 1 base from V and 0 bases from J; bases unmatched to any gene: 6. Per the germline V gene, CDR1 is LNHNV and CDR2 is YYDKDF (reference sequence). This CDR3 region has 17 residues.

This clone was picked up one time. The chain has TRBV19 and TRBJ2-5; TRBD1 might be the D (5 bases). The CDR3 consists of 15 residues. Germline V gives CDR1 LNHDA, CDR2 SQIVND (reference sequence). Deletions cut 1 base from V and 4 bases from J, with 13 bases between. The CDR3 is CASSIGKLRGETQYF. Written as DNA, the CDR3 is TGTGCCAGTAGTATAGGGAAACTAAGGGGAGAGACCCAGTACTTC.

J is TRBJ2-4 and V is TRBV6-6; maybe TRBD1 (6 bases). V lost 7 bases, J lost 1 base, and 14 bases lay in between. The germline V gene encodes CDR1 MNHNY and CDR2 SVGAGI (reference sequence). The CDR3 has 15 amino acids. The CDR3 sequence is CASTPPGQAKNIQYF. DNA of the CDR3: TGTGCCAGCACCCCTCCCGGACAGGCCAAAAACATTCAGTACTTC.

This chain links TRBV19 with TRBJ2-7; 9 bases map to TRBD1. The CDR3 contains 14 residues. V was pared by 7 bases and J by 6 bases, with 10 bases of the junction left unmatched. The germline gives CDR1 LNHDA, CDR2 SQIVND (reference sequence). The CDR3 here is CASTPGQGNSEQYF. Here the CDR3 DNA reads TGTGCCAGTACCCCGGGACAGGGTAATAGCGAGCAGTACTTC.

This clone was seen a few times. V gene TRBV15 combines with J gene TRBJ2-7; tentatively, D is TRBD2 (5 bases). The V gene's germline CDR1 is LNHNV and CDR2 YYDKDF (reference sequence). The germline V and J ends were trimmed by 5 bases and 6 bases, with 8 bases remaining between them. This CDR3 contains 11 residues. As DNA, the CDR3 is TGTGCCACCAGCGTCGGGGTCGAGCAGTACTTC. It encodes CATSVGVEQYF.

The J gene is TRBJ1-1, the V gene TRBV6-5; TRBD1 matches at 7 bases. J lost 4 bases, V lost 6 bases, and 11 bases had no gene match. Germline V lookup: CDR1 MNHEY, CDR2 SVGAGI. This CDR3 contains 15 residues. CDR3 sequence: CASRGDDRESTEAFF. CDR3 bases: TGTGCCAGCAGGGGGGATGACAGGGAATCCACTGAAGCTTTCTTT.

J is TRBJ2-7 and V is TRBV29-1, with 11 bases fitting TRBD2. The V gene end was trimmed by 6 bases and the J gene end by 3 bases; junction bases not matched to a gene: 4. The CDR3 runs to 13 residues. Looked up from germline, CDR1 is SQVTM and CDR2 is ANQGSEA. CDR3 DNA sequence: TGCAGCGTCCAACTAGCGGGGGTCTACGAGCAGTACTTC. Residues: CSVQLAGVYEQYF.

This clone was seen more than once but under ten times. The chain employs TRBV5-4 and TRBJ2-6, with TRBD2 as a possible D gene (6 bases). Germline assignment: CDR1 SGHNT and CDR2 YYREEE (reference sequence). With 0 bases removed from V and 4 bases from J, the gap between germline ends came to 11 bases. The CDR3 totals 16 residues. The CDR3 loop is CASSLALGSGANVLTF. The CDR3 nucleotides are TGTGCCAGCAGCTTGGCTCTCGGGAGCGGGGCCAACGTCCTGACTTTC.

About this clone itself: Mismatch with germline at one junction end may stem from a read error. The J gene is TRBJ2-5, the V gene TRBV7-7; 7 bases match TRBD2. CDR1 and CDR2 from the germline V gene are SSHAT and FNYEAQ (reference sequence). The CDR3 extends over 15 amino acids. The CDR3 DNA is TGTGCTAGCAGCCCCCAACTAGCGATTAAAGAGACCCAGTACTTC. It translates to CASSPQLAIKETQYF.

The genes are TRBV6-4 and TRBJ1-5, with D perhaps matching TRBD1 (6 bases). This CDR3 spans 13 amino acids. V gave up 5 bases and J gave up 5 bases, with 10 bases separating them. The germline CDR1 and CDR2 sequences are MRHNA and SNTAGT. DNA of the CDR3: TGTGCCAGCAGTAGAAACAGGGATCAGCCCCAGCATTTT. It codes for CASSRNRDQPQHF.

The rearrangement uses TRBV6-4 and TRBJ2-1; TRBD2 aligns across 7 bases. V trimming: 0 bases; J trimming: 7 bases; junction bases outside the gene matches: 3. Germline loops: CDR1 MRHNA, CDR2 SNTAGT. The length of the CDR3 is 14 residues. Here the CDR3 reads CASSDSARENEQFF. The CDR3 DNA reads as TGTGCCAGCAGTGACTCGGCGCGGGAGAATGAGCAGTTCTTC.

V gene TRBV20-1 combines with J gene TRBJ2-7, with TRBD1 matching over 7 bases. CDR1 DFQATT and CDR2 SNEGSKA come from the germline V gene (reference sequence). This CDR3 region has 11 residues. CDR3 DNA: TGCAGCATTTCGACAGGGCTCGAGCAGTACTTC. It specifies CSISTGLEQYF.

The V and J genes are TRBV7-2 and TRBJ2-2, with 9 bases matching TRBD1. Trimming removed 5 bases from V and 3 bases from J; junction bases left unmatched: 7. This CDR3 spans 16 amino acids. The germline V gene encodes CDR1 SGHTA and CDR2 FQGNSA. The CDR3: CASSPGQGRHTGELFF. For the CDR3, the DNA is TGTGCCAGCAGCCCGGGACAGGGTCGGCACACCGGGGAGCTGTTTTTT.

The J gene is TRBJ2-7, the V gene TRBV6-1; no clear D gene. The CDR3 runs to 15 residues. Germline values: CDR1 MNHNS, CDR2 SASEGT. Trimming took 6 bases from V and 5 from J, leaving 20 bases between them. CDR3 region: CASSASLETSHEQYF. The CDR3 region has the DNA TGTGCCAGCAGCGCCTCCTTAGAGACATCGCACGAGCAGTACTTC.

This rearrangement joins TRBV12-5 to TRBJ2-7; the match to TRBD2 covers 13 bases. V dropped 0 bases and J dropped 2; count of bases not matched to a gene: 7. The CDR3 totals 18 residues. CDR1 and CDR2 from the germline V gene are LGHNT and FRNRAP. The CDR3 sequence is CASGLVTSGLAGAYEQYF. In nucleotides, the CDR3 is TGTGCTAGTGGTTTGGTCACCAGTGGACTAGCGGGAGCCTACGAGCAGTACTTC.

In regard to this clone: Sequence at one end of the junction differs from germline and may be a read error. The chain carries TRBV27 and TRBJ1-2, with TRBD1 matching over 7 bases. The CDR3 extends over 17 amino acids. Germline V gene sequence: CDR1 MNHEY, CDR2 SMNVEV (reference sequence). The DNA for the CDR3 is TGTGCCAGCAGTTTAATCTTCGACAGGGCCCTAACTTATGGCTACCCCTTC. Translating gives CASSLIFDRALTYGYPF.

The J gene is TRBJ2-3, the V gene TRBV5-1, with 9 bases lining up with TRBD1. The germline CDR1 and CDR2 sequences are SGHRS and YFSETQ. V was clipped by 4 bases and J by 4 bases; unmatched bases: 7. The CDR3 is made up of 15 amino acids. DNA of the CDR3: TGCGCCAGCAGCCAGACAGGGGGTGGTCCAGATACGCAGTATTTT. Its translation is CASSQTGGGPDTQYF.

This chain connects TRBV5-1 to TRBJ1-1; possibly TRBD1 for D (5 bases). Germline V gene lookup returns CDR1 SGHRS and CDR2 YFSETQ. There are 14 residues in the CDR3. V lost 0 bases to trimming and J lost 6 bases, with 12 bases between them. The CDR3: CASSLDRSTAEAFF. In DNA form, the CDR3 reads TGCGCCAGCAGCTTGGACAGGTCGACCGCTGAAGCTTTCTTT.

The rearrangement joins TRBV30 to TRBJ2-7, with 10 positions matching TRBD1. This CDR3 is built from 14 residues. Germline CDR1 and CDR2: GTSNPN and SVGIG (reference sequence). The junction had 4 bases not matched to a gene; V was cut back by 5 bases and J by 0 bases. CDR3 region: CAWGGQGNSYEQYF. For the CDR3, the DNA is TGTGCCTGGGGGGGACAGGGGAACTCCTACGAGCAGTACTTC.

CDR3 protein: CASSEAADRQGEKLFF. The CDR3 nucleotides read TGTGCCAGCAGTGAAGCGGCGGACAGGCAAGGGGAAAAACTGTTTTTT. The V and J genes are TRBV6-1 and TRBJ1-4; the match to TRBD1 covers 7 bases. Germline assignment: CDR1 MNHNS and CDR2 SASEGT. Germline trimming cut 0 bases from V and 8 bases from J; bases unmatched to any gene: 9. The CDR3 covers 16 residues.

V and J are TRBV6-1 and TRBJ1-5; perhaps TRBD1 as D (5 bases). The CDR3 has 15 residues. Trimming shortened V by 4 bases and J by 2 bases, and 12 bases separated the two germline ends. Germline V gene data show CDR1 as MNHNS and CDR2 as SASEGT. DNA of the CDR3: TGTGCCAGCAGTGGCAAGGACAACCGCAATCAGCCCCAGCATTTT. Translation gives CASSGKDNRNQPQHF.